This T cell receptor beta chain is from a study of memory CD8 T cells in hepatitis C reinfection (dated by TCRdb to about 2017). A note on the overall study: Two consecutive HCV infections were spontaneously resolved by three donors, whereas a primary infection was cleared by two donors who then became chronically infected after reinfection. Several reinfection cases with stored pre-reinfection samples were identified between about 2008 and 2013. In 4 or 5 donors, the study followed the TCR beta repertoire of virus-specific CD8 T cells over time through an HCV reinfection episode. In the reinfection study, participants with a resolved prior HCV infection were followed up every 3 months. Peak reinfection samples were collected 3 to 8 weeks after reinfection was detected. HCV reinfection was defined as a positive HCV RNA test following two negative tests taken at least 60 days apart. Previously published longitudinal data on tetramer+ CD8 T cell frequency were used to pick the peak reinfection time point.

The library was built by means of the immunoSEQ multiplex PCR assay. Genomic DNA was pulled from the sorted cells, and the automated high-throughput method of Adaptive Biotechnologies was used to sequence the TCR beta V, D and J regions. CDR3 regions were amplified with a two-step, bias-controlled multiplex PCR. Amplified TCR beta libraries were sequenced on an Illumina instrument. In the authors' own workflow: The demultiplexed reads were processed to cut down on amplification and sequencing bias, and the IMGT database was used to assign CDR3 sequences to gene families. ImmunoSEQ software version 2.0 was used to analyze repertoire data. Out-of-frame sequences and sequences containing stop codons in the CDR3 were removed from the clonotype lists. Any clonotype with a frequency under 0.01% was left out, since that frequency corresponded to less than one cell. Richness was computed as observed richness divided by input cell number, and evenness as Shannon entropy divided by log observed richness. Repertoire diversity and the similarity between time points were measured using Simpson diversity and Morisita-Horn overlap indices. Clonotypes were grouped as dominant (>1%), sub-dominant (0.5-0.99%), low abundance (0.1-0.49%) or lowest abundance (<0.1%). For the germline index, total nucleotide additions were subtracted from total CDR3 length, and that difference was then divided by total CDR3 length. As stored in TCRdb, this immuneACCESS dataset retains in-frame rearrangements with V and J assigned. A fraction of the clones does not appear; measured against another copy, unresolved V genes explain less than half of the discrepancy, and the remainder lacks a known reason. The V and J calls and clone size come from that table; D and trimming were worked out from the DNA. This sample lists more than 35,000 clones; around 87% were detected once. The ten largest clonotypes hold approximately 1.2% of the sample.

The CDR3 covers 15 residues, taking in both the cysteine and the phenylalanine. Left in the record is the CDR3 DNA by itself, 45 bases read in frame from the first base. CDR1 and CDR2 are read off the germline V gene as KGHSH and LQKENI. V trim: 4 bases; J trim: 7 bases; unmatched bases: 7. The time point label, read with the paper, signifies: peak reinfection, 3 to 8 weeks after reinfection detection. Sorted cells were sequenced directly ex vivo, with no in vitro expansion before TCR sequencing. The donors, who were people who inject drugs, were enrolled in the Montreal Acute Hepatitis C Cohort Study (HEPCO) in Canada. Total naive CD8 T cells, sorted as viable CD3+ CD8+ CD45RO-, came from a couple of donors at all three reinfection time points as controls. Before sorting, cryopreserved peripheral blood mononuclear cells were thawed and used as the source for purifying CD8 T cells. CD8 T cells were enriched by negative selection with the MACS CD8+ T cell Isolation Kit. Cells were sorted on a BD FACSAria II sorter using FACSDiva software, and FlowJo was used for data analysis.

To note about this clone: Its cognate antigen has yet to be identified. Per-base qualities were not stored, and no clone one base away is much larger.

Results the study describes overall, beyond this receptor: Because only a handful of donors were included, definitive conclusions about public clonotypes linked to secondary clearance were beyond the reach of the study.

This clonotype was sampled from a man aged 18 to 30 with hepatitis C virus infection. Sequencing was carried out using naive CD8+ T cells sorted from blood. The cell subset or site tag for this specimen amounts to: total naive CD8+CD45RO- T cells. The chain joins TRBV18 to TRBJ1-6; 7 junctional bases match TRBD1. The DNA reads as follows: TGTGCCAGCTCACTGGGACAGATGCTAAATTCACCCCTCCACTTT. The resulting protein is CASSLGQMLNSPLHF.